This T cell receptor beta chain was sequenced in a study of blood T cell repertoires in COVID-19. Measured with immunoSEQ multiplex PCR; TCRdb has only the in-frame clones, and not every one. The sample holds about 260,000 clones, around 90% seen once. Assignment of participants to cohorts was predicated upon participant-reported clinical history. A COVID-19 case had been met by exposed participants during the 2 weeks before study entry. The CDR3 has 18 residues. Trimming removed 3 bases at V and 0 bases at J, with 24 bases between. CDR1 and CDR2 (germline): SQVTM, ANQGSEA. Sequencing was carried out using PBMCs or T cells enriched from blood (not recorded which). The sequence derives from a woman aged 40 to 50 who had been exposed to COVID-19. V gene TRBV29-1 combines with J gene TRBJ2-7, with a possible D match to TRBD2 (5 bases). The chain's CDR3 is CSVEDWSGSPGSSYEQYF. In nucleotides, the CDR3 is TGCAGCGTTGAGGACTGGAGTGGGTCCCCCGGTAGCTCCTACGAGCAGTACTTC.